A selection of T cell receptor beta chains follows, all from one sample in a study of blood T cell repertoires in COVID-19. Only in-frame clones appear in the TCRdb table, and some are missing; sequencing was by immunoSEQ multiplex PCR. The sample carries around 59,000 clones, more than 60% recorded once. The sample comprised peripheral blood. The source of these receptors is a woman in her 50s with active or convalescent COVID-19. Each CDR3 is given with its conserved first and last residue. D genes are given only for firm matches. Only part of the rows carry a size: once, few, many, or a class if the clone is expanded.

clone_size,j_call,v_call,d_call,cdr3_nt,cdr3_aa
-,TRBJ2-4,TRBV7-9,-,TGTGCCAGCAGTTTTACCGGGCCCCTGGGGGGTAATAACATTCAGTACTTC,CASSFTGPLGGNNIQYF
once,TRBJ2-1,TRBV28,-,TGTGCCAGCAGTTTAGACGGGAGCTCCTACAATGAGCAGTTCTTC,CASSLDGSSYNEQFF
-,TRBJ2-1,TRBV4-2,-,TGTGCCAGCAGCCAAGGGGGGAGGGGGGATGAGCAGTTCTTC,CASSQGGRGDEQFF
-,TRBJ1-6,TRBV9,TRBD1,TGTGCCAGCAGCCCCCCAGGGGGTTCACCCCTCCACTTT,CASSPPGGSPLHF
-,TRBJ2-1,TRBV4-1,TRBD2,TGCGCCAGCAGCCAAGATGGGAGGGCTACCTACAATGAGCAGTTCTTC,CASSQDGRATYNEQFF
-,TRBJ1-1,TRBV19,-,TGTGCCAGTAGTCCCACAGGGAATCTGGTGGCAGGCACTGAAGCTTTCTTT,CASSPTGNLVAGTEAFF
-,TRBJ2-5,TRBV5-1,TRBD2,TGCGCCAGCAGCCTTAGCGGGTTAGGTGAGACCCAGTACTTC,CASSLSGLGETQYF
-,TRBJ1-6,TRBV6-1,-,TGTGCCAGCAGTGAACAGGATGGTTCACCCCTCCACTTT,CASSEQDGSPLHF
-,TRBJ1-1,TRBV9,TRBD1,TGTGCCAGCAGCGTAGCAGGGGGCGGAACTGAAGCTTTCTTT,CASSVAGGGTEAFF
-,TRBJ2-5,TRBV7-2,TRBD2,TGTGCCAGCAGCTTAGGGACGGGACTAGCGAACGCCCAGTACTTC,CASSLGTGLANAQYF